A selection of T cell receptor beta chains follows, all from one sample in a study of blood T cell repertoires in COVID-19. TCRdb's table, derived via immunoSEQ multiplex PCR, lists solely in-frame clones and lacks some. The sample contains 150,000 to 200,000 clones, approximately 77% of which appear only once. What was sequenced was PBMCs or T cells enriched from blood (not recorded which). These receptors all come from a man aged 60 to 69 who had recovered from COVID-19. The CDR3 runs from the conserved cysteine through the conserved F or W. The D gene is left open where the match is weak. The size entry is marked missing in some rows and otherwise reads once, few, many or a size class.

D gene | J gene | V gene | clone size | CDR3 DNA | CDR3 protein
TRBD2 | TRBJ2-1 | TRBV7-3 | NA | TGTGCCAGCAGCTTCTCGGGACTAGCGGGAGGCAATGAGCAGTTCTTC | CASSFSGLAGGNEQFF
NA | TRBJ2-3 | TRBV12-3/TRBV12-4 | NA | TGTGCCAGCAGAGCAGCAGGGGAGGGGACGCAGTATTTT | CASRAAGEGTQYF
TRBD2 | TRBJ2-7 | TRBV7-2 | few | TGTGCCAGCAGCTTAGGACGTGGCCCACTAGCGGGAGACCCCTACGAGCAGTACTTC | CASSLGRGPLAGDPYEQYF
TRBD1 | TRBJ1-2 | TRBV28 | NA | TGTGCCAGCAGTTTAAGGGGGCCCTATGGCTACACCTTC | CASSLRGPYGYTF
NA | TRBJ2-5 | TRBV21-1 | NA | TGTGCCAGCATCAAGGGTCCGGGAGGGCGTACAAAGACCCAGTACTTC | CASIKGPGGRTKTQYF
NA | TRBJ1-3 | TRBV15 | NA | TGTGCCACCAGCGAACAGGGAATTCCTGGAAACACCATATATTTT | CATSEQGIPGNTIYF
NA | TRBJ1-1 | TRBV28 | NA | TGTGCCAGCAGCCGCCGGGACACAGACACTGAAGCTTTCTTT | CASSRRDTDTEAFF
TRBD1 | TRBJ1-1 | TRBV18 | NA | TGTGCCAGCTCGTTCCAACAGGGGAGTAACATGAACACTGAAGCTTTCTTT | CASSFQQGSNMNTEAFF
TRBD2 | TRBJ2-1 | TRBV3-1/TRBV3-2 | NA | TGTGCCAGCAGCCAAGAAAACCCCACGCAGACTAGCGGGGGGTTCAATGAGCAGTTCTTC | CASSQENPTQTSGGFNEQFF
TRBD2 | TRBJ2-1 | TRBV18 | NA | TGTGCCAGCGCCCGCTCTAGCGGACTGAGCTCCTACAATGAGCAGTTCTTC | CASARSSGLSSYNEQFF
TRBD1 | TRBJ2-7 | TRBV2 | NA | TGTGCCAGCAGCGGATCCGGGACAGGGGTTGAGCAGTACTTC | CASSGSGTGVEQYF
TRBD1 | TRBJ1-2 | TRBV7-9 | NA | TGTGCCAGCAGCGAAACAGGGGCTCAGGACTATGGCTACACCTTC | CASSETGAQDYGYTF
NA | TRBJ2-7 | TRBV5-1 | NA | TGCGCCAGCAGCTCGCAAACTACCTCAACAGGGACCATCTCCTACGAGCAGTACTTC | CASSSQTTSTGTISYEQYF
NA | TRBJ1-5 | TRBV18 | NA | TGTGCCAGCTCGCAACAGGTCAATCAGCCCCAGCATTTT | CASSQQVNQPQHF
NA | TRBJ2-2 | TRBV2 | NA | TGTGCCAGCAGTGTACGGCAGGTTGGCACCGGGGAGCTGTTTTTT | CASSVRQVGTGELFF
NA | TRBJ2-7 | TRBV14 | NA | TGTGCCAGCAGCCCCCGACACGTTCCCTCCTACGAGCAGTACTTC | CASSPRHVPSYEQYF
TRBD1 | TRBJ1-2 | TRBV6-5 | NA | TGTGCCACTTCGGGACAGGGAGATGGCTACACCTTC | CATSGQGDGYTF
NA | TRBJ2-1 | TRBV19 | NA | TGTGCCAGTAGTATCGCCCCTATCCAGTTCTTC | CASSIAPIQFF
NA | TRBJ2-7 | TRBV2 | NA | TGTGCCAGCAGTGAATCGACAGGGAGGTACGAGCAGTACTTC | CASSESTGRYEQYF
TRBD2 | TRBJ2-5 | TRBV6-1 | NA | TGTGCCAGCAGTGTTCTTCCTAGCGGGGGGCCTTACCAAGAGACCCAGTACTTC | CASSVLPSGGPYQETQYF
TRBD2 | TRBJ2-2 | TRBV7-3 | NA | TGTGCCAGCAGCTTAGAGGGACTAGCGGTCACCGGGGAGCTGTTTTTT | CASSLEGLAVTGELFF
TRBD1 | TRBJ1-1 | TRBV9 | NA | TGTGCCAGCAGCGTAGATGGGACAGCCCTTGAAAAAGCTTTCTTT | CASSVDGTALEKAFF
NA | TRBJ2-7 | TRBV5-1 | NA | TGCGCCAGCAGCTTGGAGGCGGGTAGCTCCTACGAGCAGTACTTC | CASSLEAGSSYEQYF
TRBD1 | TRBJ1-2 | TRBV6-5 | NA | TGTGCCAGCAGCCCCAGGGGGCCAGGCTATGGCTACACCTTC | CASSPRGPGYGYTF
TRBD1 | TRBJ2-7 | TRBV10-2 | few | TGCGCCAGCAGTGCGGCAGGGGGACGGGAGCAGTACTTC | CASSAAGGREQYF
NA | TRBJ2-7 | TRBV27 | NA | TGTGCCAGCAAGGCAGGGCTAGACGAGCAGTACTTC | CASKAGLDEQYF